The next 14 T cell receptor beta chains were all read from a single sample in a study of blood T cell repertoires in COVID-19. Profiling relied on immunoSEQ multiplex PCR, and the TCRdb table lists in-frame clones only, not all of them. The sample lists tens of thousands of clones; about 91% were seen once. The specimen was peripheral blood. All receptors come from a human donor in a cohort sampled during active COVID-19.

The chain uses TRBV5-5 and TRBJ2-7, with D perhaps matching TRBD2 (6 bases). The CDR3 is 15 residues long. In germline, CDR1 is SGHKS, CDR2 YYEKEE (reference sequence). V lost 1 base, J lost 2 bases, and 13 bases lay in between. The CDR3 protein is CASSLLTGATYEQYF. The DNA for the CDR3 is TGTGCCAGCAGCTTGTTAACGGGAGCGACCTACGAGCAGTACTTC.

This chain connects TRBV6-6 to TRBJ2-2; D is undetermined. CDR1 is MNHNY and CDR2 is SVGAGI in the germline V gene (reference sequence). Trimming stripped 2 bases from V and 6 bases from J, with 13 bases between. CDR3 size: 15 residues. CDR3 residues: CASSYERPSAGELFF. In DNA, the CDR3 is TGTGCCAGCAGTTACGAACGGCCCAGCGCCGGGGAGCTGTTTTTT.

The chain joins TRBV29-1 to TRBJ2-6; 7 bases align to TRBD2. There are 17 residues in the CDR3. Germline V gene lookup returns CDR1 SQVTM and CDR2 ANQGSEA. J gave up 9 bases and V 1 base, and 15 bases lay outside the gene matches. The DNA of the CDR3 is TGCAGCGTTGAAGTCTCTACAAGCGGGGTGAGAGGCAACGTCCTGACTTTC. Its protein is CSVEVSTSGVRGNVLTF.

The chain employs TRBV5-6 and TRBJ1-6; perhaps TRBD1 as D (6 bases). The CDR3 is made up of 15 amino acids. Trimming took 1 base from V and 5 from J, leaving 10 bases between them. Per the germline V gene, CDR1 is SGHDT and CDR2 is YYEEEE. DNA of the CDR3: TGTGCCAGCAGCTTGAACAGGGCAAATAATTCACCCCTCCACTTT. Protein sequence: CASSLNRANNSPLHF.

The V and J genes are TRBV19 and TRBJ2-2, with 7 bases matching TRBD1. Trimming at V came to 5 bases and at J to 3 bases, leaving 3 bases not matched to a gene. This CDR3 contains 14 residues. The V gene's germline CDR1 is LNHDA and CDR2 SQIVND (reference sequence). CDR3 nucleotides: TGTGCCAGTAGTTCAGGGGGATACACCGGGGAGCTGTTTTTT. Translating it yields CASSSGGYTGELFF.

The genes are TRBV19 and TRBJ2-1, with a tentative D call TRBD2 (5 bases). CDR1 is LNHDA and CDR2 is SQIVND in the germline V gene (reference sequence). The CDR3 covers 15 residues. V lost 1 base to trimming and J lost 2 bases, with 9 bases between them. The CDR3 region is CASSIVASPYNEQFF. In DNA, the CDR3 is TGTGCCAGTAGTATAGTTGCTAGCCCCTACAATGAGCAGTTCTTC.

This clone has just one count. V is TRBV15 and J is TRBJ1-5; weak D call: TRBD1 (6 bases). The CDR3 covers 14 residues. Deletions cut 1 base from V and 4 bases from J, with 8 bases between. Per the germline V gene, CDR1 is LNHNV and CDR2 is YYDKDF (reference sequence). This CDR3 is CATSRGGGNQPQHF. The CDR3 nucleotides are TGTGCCACCAGCAGAGGAGGGGGAAATCAGCCCCAGCATTTT.

This clone was counted between two and nine times. The rearrangement uses TRBV5-6 and TRBJ2-7; 10 nucleotides agree with TRBD1. Germline CDR1 SGHDT, CDR2 YYEEEE. There are 15 residues in the CDR3. The V segment lost 3 bases and the J segment 5 bases; nucleotides outside the gene matches: 8. The CDR3 DNA reads TGTGCCAGCAGCTCCCTGGGACAGGGGTTCGACGAGCAGTACTTC. Amino acids: CASSSLGQGFDEQYF.

V usage is TRBV19 and J usage is TRBJ1-1, with no clear D. The V gene lost 3 bases and the J gene lost 1 base, with 6 bases spanning the gap. The CDR3 runs 13 residues. In germline, CDR1 is LNHDA, CDR2 SQIVND (reference sequence). The DNA for the CDR3 is TGTGCCAGTAGTATGGGAGGGAACACTGAAGCTTTCTTT. Protein sequence: CASSMGGNTEAFF.

This clone was found once. The chain has TRBV29-1 and TRBJ2-2, with TRBD1 matching over 8 bases. Germline values: CDR1 SQVTM, CDR2 ANQGSEA. The V gene end was trimmed by 4 bases and the J gene end by 5 bases; junction bases not matched to a gene: 3. The CDR3 loop spans 13 amino acids. Here the CDR3 DNA reads TGCAGCGTTGGGACAGGGCGAACCGGGGAGCTGTTTTTT. Its translation is CSVGTGRTGELFF.

J is TRBJ2-1 and V is TRBV7-5; the table gives TRBD2 as D, unverified against the DNA. TRBV7-5 is annotated as a pseudogene. The CDR3 is made up of 15 amino acids. As DNA, the CDR3 is TGTGCCAGAAGCCCCTACGAAAACTGTAACCATGAGCAGTTCTTC. This codes for CARSPYENCNHEQFF.

The rearrangement links TRBV11-1 to TRBJ2-3, with 13 bases fitting TRBD2. The junction had 2 bases not matched to a gene; V was cut back by 5 bases and J by 0 bases. Germline CDR1 is SGHAT and CDR2 is FQDESV (reference sequence). CDR3 size: 16 residues. DNA for the CDR3: TGTGCCAGCAGCCGACTAGCGGGAGGTAGCACAGATACGCAGTATTTT. Encoded protein: CASSRLAGGSTDTQYF.

J is TRBJ1-1 and V is TRBV18; D may be TRBD1 (6 bases). The germline gives CDR1 KGHSH, CDR2 LQKENI. Trimming stripped 4 bases from V and 6 bases from J, with 12 bases between. This CDR3 is 13 amino acids long. The CDR3 loop is CASSQRDKAEAFF. The CDR3 nucleotides read TGTGCCAGCTCACAAAGGGACAAAGCTGAAGCTTTCTTT.

This chain links TRBV7-8 with TRBJ2-7; TRBD1 is a possible D gene (5 bases). Trimming took off 1 base at V and 3 bases at J, with 10 bases between the two ends. Germline CDR1 is SGHVS and CDR2 is FQNEAQ. The CDR3 totals 14 residues. DNA of the CDR3: TGTGCCAGCAGCTTAGGGTTACAGGACTACGAGCAGTACTTC. Translation gives CASSLGLQDYEQYF.